The 3 T cell receptor beta chains given below trace back to one sample, sequenced in a study of blood T cell repertoires in COVID-19. Profiled with immunoSEQ multiplex PCR; TCRdb holds only in-frame clones, not every one. This table holds roughly 150,000 clones, 70% to 90% found once. The sequencing input was peripheral blood. These receptors were taken from a human donor in a cohort sampled during active COVID-19.

V gene TRBV6-2 or TRBV6-3 combines with J gene TRBJ1-1; no definite D call. The V and J ends lost 5 bases and 1 base respectively, with 8 bases between them. The CDR3 consists of 13 residues. Germline values: CDR1 MNHEY, CDR2 SVGEGT. CDR3 protein: CASSEGRNTEAFF. CDR3 nucleotide sequence: TGTGCCAGCAGTGAGGGTAGGAACACTGAAGCTTTCTTT.

The gene calls are TRBV5-6 and TRBJ1-2, with 7 bases matching TRBD1. The CDR3 covers 15 residues. Per germline, CDR1 SGHDT and CDR2 YYEEEE. V lost 0 bases and J lost 3; bases outside the gene matches: 5. CDR3 region: CASSLGGTAYYGYTF. CDR3 in DNA: TGTGCCAGCAGCTTGGGAGGGACAGCCTACTATGGCTACACCTTC.

The chain combines TRBV9 with TRBJ2-5; D not certain. Germline CDR1 and CDR2: SGDLS and YYNGEE. The CDR3 loop spans 14 amino acids. V was shortened by 3 bases and J by 2 bases, with 11 bases between the two germline ends. The CDR3 region is CASSGRFRQETQYF. The CDR3 region has the DNA TGTGCCAGCAGCGGGCGGTTTAGACAAGAGACCCAGTACTTC. Looking up the rest from reference TRBV9 and TRBJ2-5 gives the full variable domain: DSGVTQTPKHLITATGQRVTLRCSPRSGDLSVYWYQQSLDQGLQFLIQYYNGEERAKGNILERFSAQQFPDLHSELNLSSLELGDSALYFCASSGRFRQETQYFGPGTRLLVL.